Below are 14 T cell receptor beta chains sequenced from a single sample in a study of cytomegalovirus exposure and HLA in healthy donors. PCR employed 60 Vbeta and 13 Jbeta primers. Data came from immunoSEQ multiplex PCR; TCRdb stores just in-frame clones and leaves some out. The table has nearly 65,000 clones, 73% seen once. Sequenced sample: PBMCs. All receptors come from a man over 45 in good health and CMV-seronegative.

The chain uses TRBV9 and TRBJ2-7; 13 bases match TRBD2. The CDR3 runs 14 residues. CDR1 is SGDLS, CDR2 YYNGEE, per germline. V was clipped by 3 bases and J by 4 bases; unmatched bases: 1. CDR3 bases: TGTGCCAGCAGCGAGACTAGCGGGGGGTACGAGCAGTACTTC. This codes for CASSETSGGYEQYF.

The chain is built from TRBV30 and TRBJ1-6; no firm D call. V was cut by 2 bases and J by 5 bases, with 7 bases left in between. The germline V gene encodes CDR1 GTSNPN and CDR2 SVGIG (reference sequence). This CDR3 has 13 residues. CDR3 loop: CAWSPGNNSPLHF. Here the CDR3 DNA reads TGTGCCTGGAGTCCGGGGAATAATTCACCCCTCCACTTT. The full variable domain, rest sourced from reference TRBV30 and TRBJ1-6, is SQTIHQWPATLVQPVGSPLSLECTVEGTSNPNLYWYRQAAGRGLQLLFYSVGIGQISSEVPQNLSASRPQDRQFILSSKKLLLSDSGFYLCAWSPGNNSPLHFGNGTRLTVT.

In DNA, the CDR3 is TGTGCTAGTGCCTTGGGCAGTCGGAACACTGAAGCTTTCTTT. Protein sequence: CASALGSRNTEAFF. V is TRBV12-5 and J is TRBJ1-1; D remains unclear. Per germline, CDR1 LGHNT and CDR2 FRNRAP. The V and J ends lost 7 bases and 1 base respectively, with 13 bases between them. The CDR3 length is 14 residues.

Judged by abundance, this clone is medium-sized (0.01 to 0.1%). This chain connects TRBV5-1 to TRBJ2-2, with 7 bases identical to TRBD1. This CDR3 region has 15 residues. The germline CDR1 and CDR2 sequences are SGHRS and YFSETQ. The V segment lost 8 bases and the J segment 2 bases; nucleotides outside the gene matches: 9. CDR3 in amino acids: CASNPGTANTGELFF. As DNA, the CDR3 is TGCGCCAGTAACCCCGGGACAGCCAACACCGGGGAGCTGTTTTTT.

This CDR3 is CAASTGPVGYTF. DNA of the CDR3: TGCGCCGCCTCGACAGGGCCCGTTGGCTACACCTTC. The chain links TRBV10-2 to TRBJ1-2; the match to TRBD1 covers 7 bases. CDR3 size: 12 residues. J was trimmed by 7 bases and V by 11 bases; bases with no gene match: 10. Germline CDR1 and CDR2: WSHSY and SAAADI.

This clone was seen more than once but under ten times. The V call is TRBV19, the J call TRBJ2-3; the D is unclear. V lost 4 bases and J lost 2, with 7 bases in between. The CDR3 is 13 amino acids. The germline CDR1 and CDR2 sequences are LNHDA and SQIVND (reference sequence). The CDR3 DNA reads TGTGCCAGTAGTACCTATAACACAGATACGCAGTATTTT. Translating it yields CASSTYNTDTQYF.

The V and J genes are TRBV18 and TRBJ1-2, with D hard to call. Per the germline V gene, CDR1 is KGHSH and CDR2 is LQKENI. Trimming took off 3 bases at V and 6 bases at J, with 26 bases between the two ends. The CDR3 is made up of 18 amino acids. CDR3 in amino acids: CASSPAGGIRTKFDGYTF. The DNA of the CDR3 is TGTGCCAGCTCACCGGCCGGCGGGATCAGGACCAAGTTTGATGGCTACACCTTC.

This chain uses TRBV5-1 with TRBJ2-7; perhaps TRBD1 as D (5 bases). The CDR3 totals 15 residues. Germline lookup yields CDR1 SGHRS and CDR2 YFSETQ. V was trimmed by 4 bases and J by 4 bases, leaving 18 bases between them. The CDR3 bases are TGCGCCAGCAGCCCGGACCTCCAGGGCCCGTACGAGCAGTACTTC. Translated, it gives CASSPDLQGPYEQYF.

Turning to this clone: One junction end disagrees with the germline gene, perhaps due to a read error. The genes are TRBV30 and TRBJ1-2; 10 bases fit TRBD1. Germline-derived CDR1 and CDR2 are GTSNPN and SVGIG (reference sequence). This CDR3 comprises 14 residues. CDR3 nucleotides: TGTGCCTGGATGGACAGGGGGAACCTTTATGGCCACACCTTC. It codes for CAWMDRGNLYGHTF. The variable domain in full, with the rest retrieved from reference TRBV30 and TRBJ1-2, is SQTIHQWPATLVQPVGSPLSLECTVEGTSNPNLYWYRQAAGRGLQLLFYSVGIGQISSEVPQNLSASRPQDRQFILSSKKLLLSDSGFYLCAWMDRGNLYGHTFGSGTRLTVV.

The chain has TRBV9 and TRBJ2-7; 9 positions match TRBD1. CDR1 SGDLS and CDR2 YYNGEE come from the germline V gene. The CDR3 has 14 residues. Germline trimming cut 4 bases from V and 2 bases from J; bases unmatched to any gene: 4. As DNA, the CDR3 is TGTGCCAGCAGCCAGACAGGGGGACCCTACGAGCAGTACTTC. Translation gives CASSQTGGPYEQYF.

This rearrangement joins TRBV7-6 to TRBJ1-1; D gene ambiguous. V was trimmed by 5 bases and J by 0 bases, leaving 7 bases between them. CDR1 and CDR2 from the germline V gene are SGHVS and FNYEAQ. This CDR3 contains 13 residues. The CDR3 protein is CASSGGLNTEAFF. As DNA, the CDR3 is TGTGCCAGCAGCGGAGGGTTGAACACTGAAGCTTTCTTT.

The gene calls are TRBV7-2 and TRBJ2-5, with 7 positions matching TRBD1. The germline gives CDR1 SGHTA, CDR2 FQGNSA. J lost 5 bases, V lost 5 bases, and 14 bases had no gene match. This CDR3 contains 16 residues. CDR3 in amino acids: CASSQNKGAAGETQYF. CDR3 nucleotides: TGTGCCAGCAGCCAAAACAAGGGGGCGGCAGGGGAGACCCAGTACTTC.

CDR3 region: CASSHPLRGRREQFF. The CDR3 bases are TGTGCCAGCAGCCACCCGCTGCGGGGGCGGCGTGAGCAGTTCTTC. This rearrangement joins TRBV7-9 to TRBJ2-1; a possible D gene is TRBD2 (7 bases). Germline V lookup: CDR1 SEHNR, CDR2 FQNEAQ (reference sequence). The V gene lost 5 bases and the J gene lost 9 bases, with 20 bases spanning the gap. This CDR3 comprises 15 residues.

The CDR3 region has the DNA TGCGCCAGCAGCCAGGATGGCCAGGTCTCCTACGAGCAGTACTTC. Protein product: CASSQDGQVSYEQYF. The V call is TRBV5-1, the J call TRBJ2-7; D not resolved. Trimming left V 4 bases short and J 0 bases short, with 14 bases between. Germline CDR1 SGHRS, CDR2 YFSETQ. The CDR3 loop spans 15 amino acids.